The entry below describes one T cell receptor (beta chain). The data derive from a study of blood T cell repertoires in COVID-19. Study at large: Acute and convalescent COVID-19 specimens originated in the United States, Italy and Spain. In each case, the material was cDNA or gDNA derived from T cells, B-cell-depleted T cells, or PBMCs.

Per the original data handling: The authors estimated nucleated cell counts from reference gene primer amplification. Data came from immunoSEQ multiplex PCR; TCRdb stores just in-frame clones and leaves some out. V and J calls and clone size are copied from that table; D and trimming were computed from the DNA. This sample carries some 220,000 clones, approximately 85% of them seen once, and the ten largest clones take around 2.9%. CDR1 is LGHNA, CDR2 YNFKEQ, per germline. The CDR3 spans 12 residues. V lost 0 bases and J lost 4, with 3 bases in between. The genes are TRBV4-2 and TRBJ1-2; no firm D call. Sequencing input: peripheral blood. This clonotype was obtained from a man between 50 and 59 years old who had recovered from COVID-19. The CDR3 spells CASSQDLYGYTF. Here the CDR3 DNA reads TGTGCCAGCAGCCAAGACCTCTATGGCTACACCTTC.